The T cell receptor (beta chain) described here comes from a study of T and B cells in COVID-19 patients. Study details: Peripheral blood came from COVID-19 patients with active infection or after recovery. At median age roughly 30 years, recovered patients were younger than active-infection patients at less than 70.

The table lists this clonotype with a few counts. Each TRB amplification used about 250-550 ng of genomic DNA from blood. V shed 4 bases, J shed 2 bases, and the junction held 7 bases outside the gene matches. This CDR3 region has 15 residues. CDR1 and CDR2 (germline): LGHNA, YSLEER. TRB rearrangements were amplified by multiplex PCR with BIOMED2 TRB-A/B primers. TCRdb used MiXCR to reprocess the multiplex PCR reads, holding one entry per CDR3 protein. Among several thousand distinct CDR3 sequences listed, over 25% were seen once. The material sequenced was blood. V and J are TRBV4-3 and TRBJ2-5, with TRBD2 matching 7 bases. The clonotype was recovered from a human donor who had recovered from COVID-19. This CDR3 is CASSLLAGVQETQYF. In DNA form, the CDR3 reads TGCGCCAGCAGCCTCTTGGCGGGGGTTCAAGAGACCCAGTACTTC.